The 20 T cell receptor beta chains reported below all come from one sample, sequenced in a study of T cell repertoires in cytomegalovirus infection. No cognate antigen is known for these TCRs. TCRdb ran MiXCR on the reads and lists one entry per CDR3 protein. The sample consists of around 300,000 distinct CDR3 sequences, 20% to 25% of them appearing once. The source material was cultured PBMCs, sampled from culture after CMV antigen stimulation. Receptors were obtained from a human donor in good health (CMV status not recorded). Some clones in this sample may be carry-over from other donors' samples.

The V and J genes are TRBV6-6 and TRBJ2-5; 9 nucleotides agree with TRBD2. The ends lost 7 bases at V and 5 bases at J; junction bases unmatched: 8. Germline lookup yields CDR1 MNHNY and CDR2 SVGAGI (reference sequence). This CDR3 contains 14 residues. The CDR3 reads CASTKASGMETQYF. For the CDR3, the DNA is TGTGCCAGCACTAAGGCTAGCGGGATGGAGACCCAGTACTTC.

This clonotype was seen many times. V and J are TRBV7-2 and TRBJ1-5; unclear D gene. The CDR3 loop spans 13 amino acids. Germline loops: CDR1 SGHTA, CDR2 FQGNSA. V dropped 4 bases and J dropped 10 bases, with 14 bases sitting between them. The CDR3 here is CASSSPPESPQHF. The CDR3 nucleotides read TGTGCCAGCAGCTCCCCCCCCGAGTCTCCCCAGCATTTT.

The CDR3 DNA follows: TGTGCCAGCAGCGGCGGTCAGGGGGCAGACCCCCGGGGCGGCTACACCTTC. This translates into CASSGGQGADPRGGYTF. The chain links TRBV9 to TRBJ1-2; 8 bases map to TRBD1. Losses at the gene ends were 3 bases for V and 8 bases for J; bases not matched to a gene: 18. The CDR3 length is 17 residues. The germline V gene has CDR1 SGDLS and CDR2 YYNGEE. The full variable domain, rest sourced from reference TRBV9 and TRBJ1-2, is DSGVTQTPKHLITATGQRVTLRCSPRSGDLSVYWYQQSLDQGLQFLIQYYNGEERAKGNILERFSAQQFPDLHSELNLSSLELGDSALYFCASSGGQGADPRGGYTFGSGTRLTVV.

The rearrangement links TRBV10-1 to TRBJ2-3, with a tentative D call TRBD1 (8 bases). V lost 2 bases and J 3 bases, leaving 15 bases between the germline ends. This CDR3 comprises 16 residues. From germline, CDR1 is WNHNN and CDR2 SYGVQD (reference sequence). The CDR3 DNA is TGCGCCAGCAGTGAGGACGAGCGGGACAGGACAGATACGCAGTATTTT. Its protein is CASSEDERDRTDTQYF.

This clonotype was found a few times. The CDR3 here is CASSYPQRDTDTQYF. CDR3 sequence (DNA): TGTGCCAGCAGTTACCCCCAGCGGGACACAGATACGCAGTATTTT. The V call is TRBV6-2 or TRBV6-3, the J call TRBJ2-3, with 7 bases aligning to TRBD2. The trim removed 2 bases at V and 2 bases at J, leaving 4 bases unmatched. Germline loops: CDR1 MNHEY, CDR2 SVGEGT. This CDR3 is 15 amino acids long.

There are a few counts of this clonotype. V gene TRBV15 combines with J gene TRBJ2-1; D may be TRBD2 (6 bases). The V gene lost 7 bases and the J gene lost 1 base, with 8 bases spanning the gap. Germline CDR1 reads LNHNV; CDR2 reads YYDKDF (reference sequence). The CDR3 has 13 residues. CDR3 DNA sequence: TGTGCCACCAACGGAGGGTCCTACAATGAGCAGTTCTTC. This encodes CATNGGSYNEQFF.

CDR3 DNA sequence: TGTGCCAGCAGCTCCCCAGGGGGTGGTTACGAGCAGTACGTC. It specifies CASSSPGGGYEQYV. This rearrangement joins TRBV5-8 to TRBJ2-7; 7 bases agree with TRBD1. The V segment lost 3 bases and the J segment 4 bases; nucleotides outside the gene matches: 7. The CDR3 is 14 amino acids. Per the germline V gene, CDR1 is SGHTS and CDR2 is YDEGEE.

This clonotype was seen more than once but under ten times. The chain employs TRBV4-1 and TRBJ2-7, with D unresolved. The CDR3 consists of 13 residues. The ends were cut back, 3 bases at V and 6 bases at J, with 12 bases in the middle. Germline V gene sequence: CDR1 MGHRA, CDR2 YSYEKL. This CDR3 reads CASSQFLATEQYF. The CDR3 nucleotides are TGCGCCAGCAGCCAGTTTTTGGCAACCGAGCAGTACTTC.

Ten or more counts support this clonotype. The rearrangement links TRBV7-8 to TRBJ2-5, with 11 nucleotides matching TRBD2. The CDR3 is made up of 15 amino acids. J lost 6 bases, V lost 2 bases, and 5 bases had no gene match. Germline V gene data show CDR1 as SGHVS and CDR2 as FQNEAQ. This CDR3 is CASSLLAGGAKTQYF. The CDR3 nucleotides read TGTGCCAGCAGCTTACTAGCGGGAGGAGCGAAGACCCAGTACTTC.

The chain combines TRBV19 with TRBJ2-2; tentatively, D is TRBD2 (5 bases). Germline CDR1 reads LNHDA; CDR2 reads SQIVND (reference sequence). CDR3 size: 15 residues. The V end was cut by 5 bases, the J end by 7 bases, with 17 bases between. Here the CDR3 DNA reads TGTGCCAGTAGTTTATTCTCGGGGTTCGGCGGGGAGCTGTTTTTT. Translating it yields CASSLFSGFGGELFF.

The CDR3 protein is CASSPWTGKTDTQYF. The CDR3 DNA reads as TGTGCCAGCAGCCCTTGGACAGGGAAGACAGATACGCAGTATTTT. This chain joins TRBV11-3 and TRBJ2-3; TRBD1 aligns across 8 bases. Trimming removed 5 bases from V and 3 bases from J; junction bases left unmatched: 7. Germline V CDR1 and CDR2: SGHNT, YENEEA. The CDR3 is 15 residues long.

This chain connects TRBV20-1 to TRBJ2-1, with D perhaps TRBD2 (6 bases). CDR1 and CDR2 from the germline V gene are DFQATT and SNEGSKA (reference sequence). The CDR3 loop spans 13 amino acids. V was cut by 3 bases and J by 5 bases, with 11 bases left in between. CDR3: CSASGSQNNEQFF. CDR3 coding DNA: TGCAGTGCTAGCGGGAGCCAGAACAATGAGCAGTTCTTC.

The chain links TRBV9 to TRBJ1-2; no clear D gene. Between the trimmed V and J ends, which lost 0 bases and 4 bases, there was a span of 10 bases. Germline V gives CDR1 SGDLS, CDR2 YYNGEE. The CDR3 is 14 residues long. The CDR3 region has the DNA TGTGCCAGCAGCGTAGCTTCGGAGGGCTATGGCTACACCTTC. It specifies CASSVASEGYGYTF.

This clonotype was seen only a few times. The chain employs TRBV7-2 and TRBJ1-3; D remains ambiguous. Germline CDR1 and CDR2: SGHTA and FQGNSA. The CDR3 spans 14 residues. V dropped 1 base and J dropped 0 bases, with 4 bases sitting between them. The CDR3 DNA is TGTGCCAGCAGCTTAGTGTTCTCTGGAAACACCATATATTTT. Its translation is CASSLVFSGNTIYF.

This clonotype was found many times. The rearrangement uses TRBV7-2 and TRBJ2-3; D perhaps matches TRBD2 (6 bases). Trimming cost V 6 bases and J 0 bases, with 13 bases left between them. The CDR3 is 15 residues long. Germline V gives CDR1 SGHTA, CDR2 FQGNSA. Here the CDR3 reads CASSQSRGSTDTQYF. The CDR3 nucleotides read TGTGCCAGCAGTCAGTCGCGGGGTAGCACAGATACGCAGTATTTT.

This chain uses TRBV28 with TRBJ2-1, with 12 bases that match TRBD2. Germline CDR1 MDHEN, CDR2 SYDVKM. V trimming: 5 bases; J trimming: 7 bases; junction bases outside the gene matches: 9. The CDR3 totals 16 residues. The CDR3 loop is CASSIGLAGIINEQFF. The DNA of the CDR3 is TGTGCCAGCAGTATCGGACTAGCGGGGATTATTAATGAGCAGTTCTTC.

This chain joins TRBV10-3 and TRBJ1-1; D gene ambiguous. V was clipped by 3 bases and J by 5 bases, with 13 bases between them. Germline assignment: CDR1 ENHRY and CDR2 SYGVKD. The CDR3 consists of 14 residues. The CDR3 region is CAISDRGKGTEAFF. In nucleotides, the CDR3 is TGTGCCATCAGTGATCGAGGCAAAGGGACTGAAGCTTTCTTT.

At least ten counts were recorded for this clonotype. This CDR3 is CASSSRHTEAFF. The CDR3 DNA follows: TGTGCCAGCAGCTCCCGGCACACTGAAGCTTTCTTT. The rearrangement joins TRBV7-2 to TRBJ1-1; unclear D gene. The CDR3 runs 12 residues. The germline V gene encodes CDR1 SGHTA and CDR2 FQGNSA. The V and J ends lost 4 bases and 3 bases respectively, with 6 bases between them. The variable domain in full, completed from reference TRBV7-2 and TRBJ1-1, reads GAGVSQSPSNKVTEKGKDVELRCDPISGHTALYWYRQSLGQGLEFLIYFQGNSAPDKSGLPSDRFSAERTGGSVSTLTIQRTQQEDSAVYLCASSSRHTEAFFGQGTRLTVV.

This clonotype came up a few times. V gene TRBV6-6 combines with J gene TRBJ2-3; D not certain. The CDR3 extends over 15 amino acids. Germline lookup yields CDR1 MNHNY and CDR2 SVGAGI (reference sequence). V lost 7 bases and J lost 5, with 19 bases in between. The CDR3 coding sequence is TGTGCCAGCACGTCGGCGAAAGTAAAAGGAGATACGCAGTATTTT. This sequence encodes CASTSAKVKGDTQYF.

This clonotype has ten or more counts. The V call is TRBV7-8, the J call TRBJ1-1; D is perhaps TRBD1 (6 bases). Trimming pared 10 bases from V and 0 bases from J, leaving 12 bases between. The CDR3 contains 13 residues. Germline V gene data show CDR1 as SGHVS and CDR2 as FQNEAQ. The CDR3 here is CATRGGVNTEAFF. Written as DNA, the CDR3 is TGTGCCACCAGGGGCGGAGTGAACACTGAAGCTTTCTTT.